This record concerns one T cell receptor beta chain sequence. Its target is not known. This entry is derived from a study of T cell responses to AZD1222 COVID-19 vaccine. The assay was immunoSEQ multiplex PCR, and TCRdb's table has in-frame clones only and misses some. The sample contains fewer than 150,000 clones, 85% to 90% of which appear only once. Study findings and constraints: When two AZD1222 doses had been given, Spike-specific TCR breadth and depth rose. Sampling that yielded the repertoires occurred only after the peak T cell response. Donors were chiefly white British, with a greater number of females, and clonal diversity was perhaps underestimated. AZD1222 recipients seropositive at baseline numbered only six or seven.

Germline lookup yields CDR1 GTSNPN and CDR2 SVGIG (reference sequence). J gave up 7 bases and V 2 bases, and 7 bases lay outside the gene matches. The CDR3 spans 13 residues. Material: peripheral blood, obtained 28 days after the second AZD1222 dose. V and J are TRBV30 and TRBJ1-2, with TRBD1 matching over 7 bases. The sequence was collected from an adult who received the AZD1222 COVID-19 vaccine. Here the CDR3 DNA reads TGTGCCTGGAGTTCTGGGACAGAGAGTGGCTACACCTTC. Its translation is CAWSSGTESGYTF.